Listed below are T cell receptor beta chains from one sample, sequenced in a study of T cells in Graves' hyperthyroidism and ophthalmopathy. MiXCR, run by TCRdb on the multiplex PCR reads, gives a single entry per CDR3 protein. Seen here are about 610,000 distinct CDR3 sequences, around 42% observed once, and the top ten hold around 7.7%. Material for sequencing was peripheral blood or thyroid tissue (not recorded which). All receptors derive from a woman aged 18-29 years with Graves' hyperthyroidism. Each CDR3 is given with its conserved first and last residue. D genes are given only for firm matches. Not every row has a clone size; where given, it reads once, few, many or a size class.

many	14	-	TRBJ2-7	TRBV7-6	CASSFLTGSYEQYF	TGTGCCAGCAGCTTCTTAACAGGATCCTACGAGCAGTACTTC
-	15	-	TRBJ1-1	TRBV3-1	CASSHGAGAITEAFF	TGTGCCAGCAGCCATGGAGCGGGGGCGATCACTGAAGCTTTCTTT
-	18	TRBD2	TRBJ2-3	TRBV19	CASSIERDGLAFSDTQYF	TGTGCCAGTAGTATAGAACGCGACGGACTAGCATTCTCAGATACGCAGTATTTT
-	14	-	TRBJ1-6	TRBV19	CASSTSGSDSPLHF	TGTGCCAGTAGTACTAGCGGGTCCGATTCACCCCTCCACTTT
-	17	TRBD2	TRBJ2-1	TRBV24-1	CATSDYLAGNDSNEQFF	TGTGCCACCAGTGATTACTTAGCGGGAAATGATAGCAATGAGCAGTTCTTC
many	13	-	TRBJ2-1	TRBV25-1	CASSETSQNEQFF	TGTGCCAGCAGTGAGACTTCGCAGAATGAGCAGTTCTTC
-	16	TRBD2	TRBJ2-5	TRBV20-1	CSARGGTSGGGETQYF	TGCAGTGCTAGAGGCGGGACTAGCGGGGGTGGGGAGACCCAGTACTTC
-	15	-	TRBJ1-2	TRBV20-1	CSARDGDGANYGYTF	TGCAGTGCTAGAGATGGGGACGGAGCTAACTATGGCTACACCTTC
few	16	TRBD1	TRBJ1-5	TRBV10-3	CAISDPAGGGNQPQHF	TGTGCCATCAGTGACCCCGCAGGGGGCGGCAATCAGCCCCAGCATTTT
many	14	-	TRBJ2-5	TRBV7-2	CASSPRLDQETQYF	TGTGCCAGCAGCCCCCGACTAGACCAAGAGACCCAGTACTTC
many	15	-	TRBJ2-5	TRBV6-2/TRBV6-3	CASSNLGNHEETQYF	TGTGCCAGCAGCAACCTGGGGAACCACGAAGAGACCCAGTACTTC
-	16	-	TRBJ1-4	TRBV29-1	CSVEDPNRETNEKLFF	TGCAGCGTTGAAGATCCCAACAGGGAAACTAATGAAAAACTGTTTTTT
-	17	TRBD1	TRBJ1-1	TRBV15	CATSRLGTDRGNTEAFF	TGTGCCACCAGCAGACTGGGGACAGATCGTGGGAACACTGAAGCTTTCTTT
-	15	TRBD2	TRBJ2-1	TRBV7-8	CASSLEPSGRGEQFF	TGTGCCAGCAGCTTAGAACCCAGCGGGAGGGGTGAGCAGTTCTTC
many	14	-	TRBJ1-5	TRBV6-5	CASSPINKGQPQHF	TGTGCCAGCAGCCCGATCAATAAGGGTCAGCCCCAGCATTTT
-	16	TRBD2	TRBJ2-5	TRBV27	CASSSGLADASGAQYF	TGTGCCAGCAGTTCGGGACTAGCGGACGCCAGTGGGGCCCAGTACTTC
many	14	TRBD1	TRBJ2-7	TRBV2	CASIQDRERYEQYF	TGTGCCAGCATCCAGGACAGGGAACGGTACGAGCAGTACTTC
many	14	-	TRBJ1-1	TRBV14	CASSQTRTAREAFF	TGTGCCAGCAGCCAAACTCGGACAGCCCGTGAAGCTTTCTTT
-	13	-	TRBJ1-1	TRBV2	CASSLSQNTKAFF	TGTGCCAGCAGTTTATCACAGAACACTAAAGCTTTCTTT
-	13	TRBD1	TRBJ1-1	TRBV19	CASSTRGQGEAFF	TGTGCCAGTAGTACACGTGGACAGGGTGAAGCTTTCTTT
many	11	-	TRBJ2-5	TRBV2	CASTFGETQYF	TGTGCCAGCACATTTGGTGAGACCCAGTACTTC
-	13	-	TRBJ2-7	TRBV10-3	CAISEGARYEQYF	TGTGCCATCAGTGAGGGGGCTCGCTACGAGCAGTACTTC
many	15	TRBD1	TRBJ1-1	TRBV7-2	CASSVQGLANTEAFF	TGTGCCAGCAGCGTACAGGGGTTGGCGAACACTGAAGCTTTCTTT
many	17	TRBD2	TRBJ2-7	TRBV11-3	CASSPGLAGGRNDEQYF	TGTGCCAGCAGCCCCGGACTAGCGGGAGGGCGTAACGACGAGCAGTACTTC
-	17	TRBD2	TRBJ2-5	TRBV7-6	CASSVAAGNGRTETQYF	TGTGCCAGCAGCGTCGCAGCCGGGAACGGGAGGACTGAGACCCAGTACTTC
once	11	-	TRBJ1-5	TRBV24-1	CATSYGGNQHF	TGTGCCACCAGTTACGGGGGGAACCAGCATTTT
-	16	-	TRBJ1-1	TRBV9	CASSVQAGGANTEAFF	TGTGCCAGCAGCGTACAGGCGGGGGGCGCGAACACTGAAGCTTTCTTT
many	15	-	TRBJ2-7	TRBV3-1	CASSVGGPVSYEQYF	TGTGCCAGCAGTGTTGGAGGGCCTGTATCCTACGAGCAGTACTTC
many	14	-	TRBJ2-5	TRBV28	CASSLSTGRTAQYF	TGTGCCAGCAGTTTATCTACAGGGAGAACGGCCCAGTACTTC
-	15	-	TRBJ1-5	TRBV4-1	CASSQARGDNQPQHF	TGCGCCAGCAGCCAAGCAAGGGGGGACAATCAGCCCCAGCATTTT
many	15	-	TRBJ2-7	TRBV20-1	CSARDSGVRGNEQYF	TGCAGTGCTAGAGATTCCGGGGTACGTGGTAACGAGCAGTACTTC
-	11	-	TRBJ2-7	TRBV19	CARDNGYEQYF	TGTGCTAGAGATAATGGCTACGAGCAGTACTTC
few	13	-	TRBJ2-5	TRBV29-1	CSVSWRNQETQYF	TGCAGCGTAAGCTGGCGGAACCAAGAGACCCAGTACTTC
many	13	TRBD2	TRBJ2-5	TRBV20-1	CSAAGEQQETQYF	TGCAGTGCCGCGGGGGAGCAGCAAGAGACCCAGTACTTC
many	15	-	TRBJ2-2	TRBV7-2	CASSLARTNTGELFF	TGTGCCAGCAGCTTAGCGAGAACGAACACCGGGGAGCTGTTTTTT
many	15	-	TRBJ2-1	TRBV2	CASSLEGGHFNEQFF	TGTGCCAGCAGCCTTGAAGGAGGGCATTTCAATGAGCAGTTCTTC
-	14	-	TRBJ2-5	TRBV4-1	CASRGHSYQETQYF	TGCGCCAGCAGGGGACATTCGTACCAAGAGACCCAGTACTTC
few	13	-	TRBJ2-3	TRBV12-3/TRBV12-4	CASSLMDEGTQYF	TGTGCCAGCAGTTTAATGGATGAGGGTACGCAGTATTTT
many	14	-	TRBJ2-7	TRBV7-9	CASSLSAVAYEQYF	TGTGCCAGCAGCTTATCGGCGGTCGCCTACGAGCAGTACTTC
once	15	TRBD2	TRBJ2-2	TRBV20-1	CSASGSGANTGELSW	TGCAGTGCTAGTGGTAGCGGGGCGAACACCGGGGAGCTGTCTTGG
-	12	-	TRBJ1-2	TRBV30	CALNGANYGYTF	TGTGCCTTAAATGGGGCTAACTATGGCTACACCTTC
many	13	-	TRBJ1-5	TRBV25-1	CASSEYAGQPQHF	TGTGCCAGCAGTGAATATGCAGGTCAGCCCCAGCATTTT
many	17	TRBD1	TRBJ1-3	TRBV5-6	CASSFGTGFHSGNTIYF	TGTGCCAGCAGCTTCGGGACAGGGTTCCACTCTGGAAACACCATATATTTT
many	15	-	TRBJ2-6	TRBV24-1	CATSDTREGANVLTF	TGTGCCACCAGTGATACCCGGGAGGGGGCCAACGTCCTGACTTTC
many	13	-	TRBJ1-2	TRBV29-1	CSALGEGNYGYTF	TGCAGCGCCCTAGGGGAAGGAAACTATGGCTACACCTTC
-	13	-	TRBJ2-2	TRBV5-6	CASSFSQRVLEYF	TGTGCCAGCAGCTTCTCCCAGAGGGTCCTGGAGTATTTT
-	11	TRBD2	TRBJ2-7	TRBV11-1	CATRTRIEQYF	TGTGCTACGCGGACTAGGATCGAGCAGTACTTC
-	15	TRBD2	TRBJ2-5	TRBV2	CASGTSGRLQETQYF	TGTGCCAGCGGGACTAGCGGGAGGTTACAAGAGACCCAGTACTTC
-	15	TRBD2	TRBJ2-1	TRBV7-8	CASSLVLAAYNEQFF	TGTGCCAGCAGCTTAGTGCTAGCGGCTTACAATGAGCAGTTCTTC
-	10	-	TRBJ2-1	TRBV10-3	CAPQAHEQFF	TGTGCCCCACAGGCTCATGAGCAGTTCTTC
-	12	-	TRBJ2-7	TRBV28	CASSTHSYEQYF	TGTGCCAGCAGTACACACTCCTACGAGCAGTACTTC
-	12	-	TRBJ2-7	TRBV7-9	CASSIGRNEQYF	TGTGCCAGCAGCATCGGACGAAACGAGCAGTACTTC
few	12	-	TRBJ2-3	TRBV24-1	CASSFGSDTQYF	TGTGCCAGCAGTTTTGGGTCAGATACGCAGTATTTT
many	10	-	TRBJ2-5	TRBV19	CASGRETQYF	TGTGCCTCAGGGCGAGAGACCCAGTACTTC
few	13	-	TRBJ2-3	TRBV29-1	CSAEGHLGDTQYF	TGCAGCGCCGAGGGACATTTGGGAGATACGCAGTATTTT